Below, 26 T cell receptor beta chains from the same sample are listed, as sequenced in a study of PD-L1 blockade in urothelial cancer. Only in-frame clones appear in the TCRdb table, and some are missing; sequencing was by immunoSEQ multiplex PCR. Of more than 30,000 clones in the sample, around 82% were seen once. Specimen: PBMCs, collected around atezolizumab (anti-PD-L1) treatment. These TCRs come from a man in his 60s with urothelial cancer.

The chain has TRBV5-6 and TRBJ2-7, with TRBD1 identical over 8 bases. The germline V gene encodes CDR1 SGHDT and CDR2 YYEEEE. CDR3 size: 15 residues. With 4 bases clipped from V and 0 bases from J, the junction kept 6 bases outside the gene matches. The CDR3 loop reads CASSPLGTGSYEQYF. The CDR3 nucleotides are TGTGCCAGCAGCCCCCTGGGGACAGGCTCCTACGAGCAGTACTTC.

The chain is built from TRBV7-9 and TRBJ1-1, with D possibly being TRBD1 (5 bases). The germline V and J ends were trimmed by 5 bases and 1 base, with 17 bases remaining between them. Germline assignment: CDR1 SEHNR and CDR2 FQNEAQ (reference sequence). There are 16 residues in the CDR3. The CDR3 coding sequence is TGTGCCAGCAGCCGGTCCCCGTCAGGGCGGAACACTGAAGCTTTCTTT. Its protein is CASSRSPSGRNTEAFF.

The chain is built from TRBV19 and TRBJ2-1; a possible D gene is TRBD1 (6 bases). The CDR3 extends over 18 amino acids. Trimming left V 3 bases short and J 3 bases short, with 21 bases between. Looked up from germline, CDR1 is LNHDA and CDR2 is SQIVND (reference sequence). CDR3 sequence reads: CASSMGVFGTPIYNEQFF. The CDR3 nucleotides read TGTGCCAGTAGTATGGGGGTTTTCGGGACACCTATCTACAATGAGCAGTTCTTC.

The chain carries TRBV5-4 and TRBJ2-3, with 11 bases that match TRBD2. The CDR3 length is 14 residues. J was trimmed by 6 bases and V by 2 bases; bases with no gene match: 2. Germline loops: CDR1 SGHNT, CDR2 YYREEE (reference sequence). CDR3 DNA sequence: TGTGCCAGCAGCTTTCGGACTAGCGGGGATACGCAGTATTTT. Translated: CASSFRTSGDTQYF.

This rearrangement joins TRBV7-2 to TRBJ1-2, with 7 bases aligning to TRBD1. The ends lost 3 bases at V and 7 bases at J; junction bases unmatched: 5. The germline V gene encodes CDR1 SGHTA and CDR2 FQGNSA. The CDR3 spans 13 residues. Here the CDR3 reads CASSFKQGFGYTF. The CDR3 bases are TGTGCCAGCAGCTTCAAACAGGGGTTTGGCTACACCTTC.

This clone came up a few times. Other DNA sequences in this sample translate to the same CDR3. The CDR3 DNA sequence: TGTGCCAGCAGCCTGGGGGCAGGCACAGATACGCAGTATTTT. Translating gives CASSLGAGTDTQYF. V gene TRBV7-9 combines with J gene TRBJ2-3, with a weak D call TRBD1 (6 bases). Germline V CDR1 and CDR2: SEHNR, FQNEAQ (reference sequence). The CDR3 is made up of 14 amino acids. Trimming cost V 5 bases and J 1 base, with 10 bases left between them.

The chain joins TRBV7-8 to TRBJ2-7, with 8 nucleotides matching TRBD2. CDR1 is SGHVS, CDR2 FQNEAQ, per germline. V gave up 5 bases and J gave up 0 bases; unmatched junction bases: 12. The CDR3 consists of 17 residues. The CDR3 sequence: CASSRTGIAGPSYEQYF. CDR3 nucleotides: TGTGCCAGCAGCCGAACGGGGATAGCGGGACCCTCCTACGAGCAGTACTTC.

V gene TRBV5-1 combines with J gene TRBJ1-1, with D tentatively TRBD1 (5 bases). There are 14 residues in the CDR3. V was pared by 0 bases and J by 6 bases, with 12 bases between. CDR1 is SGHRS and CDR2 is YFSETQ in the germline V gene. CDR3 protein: CASSLDGQGAEAFF. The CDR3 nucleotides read TGCGCCAGCAGCTTGGATGGGCAGGGTGCTGAAGCTTTCTTT.

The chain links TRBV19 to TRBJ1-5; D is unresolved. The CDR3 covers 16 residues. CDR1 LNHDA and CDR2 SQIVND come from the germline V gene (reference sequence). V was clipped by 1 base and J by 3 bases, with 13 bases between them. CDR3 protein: CASSIGNPWANQPQHF. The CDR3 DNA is TGTGCCAGTAGTATAGGAAACCCATGGGCCAATCAGCCCCAGCATTTT.

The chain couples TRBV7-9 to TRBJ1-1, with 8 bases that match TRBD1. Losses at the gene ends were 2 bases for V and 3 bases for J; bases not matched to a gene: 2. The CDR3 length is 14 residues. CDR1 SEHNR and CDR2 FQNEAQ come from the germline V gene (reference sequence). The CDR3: CASSLQGADTEAFF. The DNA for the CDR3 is TGTGCCAGCAGCTTACAGGGGGCGGACACTGAAGCTTTCTTT.

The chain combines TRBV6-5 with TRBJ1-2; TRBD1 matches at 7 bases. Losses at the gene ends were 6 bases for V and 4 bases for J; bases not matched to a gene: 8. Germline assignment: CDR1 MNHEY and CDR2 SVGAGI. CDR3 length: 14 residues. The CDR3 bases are TGTGCCAGCAGGCCTGACAGGGTTGGCTATGGCTACACCTTC. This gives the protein CASRPDRVGYGYTF.

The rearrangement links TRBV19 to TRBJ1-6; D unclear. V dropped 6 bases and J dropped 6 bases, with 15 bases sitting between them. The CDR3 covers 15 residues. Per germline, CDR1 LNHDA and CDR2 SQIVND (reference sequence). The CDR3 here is CASRGRSAGNSPLHF. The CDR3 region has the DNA TGTGCCAGTAGGGGCCGGTCGGCCGGTAATTCACCCCTCCACTTT.

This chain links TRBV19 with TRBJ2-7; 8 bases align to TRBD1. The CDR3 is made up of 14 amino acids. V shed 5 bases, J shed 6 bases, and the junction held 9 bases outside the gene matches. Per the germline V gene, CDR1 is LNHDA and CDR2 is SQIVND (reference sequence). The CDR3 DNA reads TGTGCCAGTAGTGGCCGGACAGGGACGAGCGAGCAGTACTTC. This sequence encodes CASSGRTGTSEQYF. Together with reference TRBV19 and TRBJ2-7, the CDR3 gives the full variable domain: DGGITQSPKYLFRKEGQNVTLSCEQNLNHDAMYWYRQDPGQGLRLIYYSQIVNDFQKGDIAEGYSVSREKKESFPLTVTSAQKNPTAFYLCASSGRTGTSEQYFGPGTRLTVT.

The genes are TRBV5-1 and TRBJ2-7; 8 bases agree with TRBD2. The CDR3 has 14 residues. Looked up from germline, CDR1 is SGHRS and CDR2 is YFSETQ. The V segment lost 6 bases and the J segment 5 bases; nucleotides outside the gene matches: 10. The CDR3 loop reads CASTTGGAFDEQYF. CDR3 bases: TGCGCCAGCACTACCGGGGGGGCTTTCGACGAGCAGTACTTC.

In nucleotides, the CDR3 is TGTGCCAGCACCCGAACTAGCACAGATACGCAGTATTTT. Translation gives CASTRTSTDTQYF. The chain couples TRBV6-5 to TRBJ2-3, with D hard to call. This CDR3 has 13 amino acids. V was shortened by 7 bases and J by 0 bases, with 8 bases between the two germline ends. CDR1 MNHEY and CDR2 SVGAGI come from the germline V gene.

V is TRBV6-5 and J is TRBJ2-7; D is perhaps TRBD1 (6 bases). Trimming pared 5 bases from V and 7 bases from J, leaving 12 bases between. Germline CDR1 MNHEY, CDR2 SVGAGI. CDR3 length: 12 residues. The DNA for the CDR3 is TGTGCCAGCAGTCCCGGACAGCCAGAGCAGTACTTC. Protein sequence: CASSPGQPEQYF.

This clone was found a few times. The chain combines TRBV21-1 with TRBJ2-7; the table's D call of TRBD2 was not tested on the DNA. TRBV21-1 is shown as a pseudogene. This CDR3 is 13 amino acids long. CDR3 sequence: CASSMDYHYEQYF. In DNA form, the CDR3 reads TGTGCCAGCAGCATGGACTACCACTACGAGCAGTACTTC.

This chain's CDR3 is CASSETPGASNEKLFF. In DNA, the CDR3 is TGTGCCAGCAGTGAAACCCCTGGGGCCAGTAATGAAAAACTGTTTTTT. The V call is TRBV2, the J call TRBJ1-4, with a possible D match to TRBD1 (5 bases). The germline V gene has CDR1 SNHLY and CDR2 FYNNEI. V was pared by 2 bases and J by 4 bases, with 14 bases between. CDR3 length equals 16 residues.

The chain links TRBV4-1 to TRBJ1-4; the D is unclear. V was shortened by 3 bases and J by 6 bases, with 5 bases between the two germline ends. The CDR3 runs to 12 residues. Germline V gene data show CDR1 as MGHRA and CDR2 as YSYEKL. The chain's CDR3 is CASSHPYEKLFF. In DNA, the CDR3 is TGCGCCAGCAGCCACCCTTATGAAAAACTGTTTTTT.

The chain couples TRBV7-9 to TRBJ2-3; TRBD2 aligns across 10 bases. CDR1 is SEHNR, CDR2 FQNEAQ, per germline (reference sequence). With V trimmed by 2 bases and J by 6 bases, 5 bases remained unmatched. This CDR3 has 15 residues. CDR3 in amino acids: CASSLIQTSGDTQYF. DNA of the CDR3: TGTGCCAGCAGCTTAATCCAGACTAGCGGGGATACGCAGTATTTT.

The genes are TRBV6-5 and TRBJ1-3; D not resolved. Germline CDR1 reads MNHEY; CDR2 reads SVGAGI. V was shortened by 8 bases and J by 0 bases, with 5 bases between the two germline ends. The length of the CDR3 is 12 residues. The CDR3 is CASESSGNTIYF. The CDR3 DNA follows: TGTGCCAGCGAGAGCTCTGGAAACACCATATATTTT.

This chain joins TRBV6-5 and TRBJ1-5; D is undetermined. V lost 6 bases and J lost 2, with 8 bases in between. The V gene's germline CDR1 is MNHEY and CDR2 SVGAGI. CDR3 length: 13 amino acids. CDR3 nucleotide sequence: TGTGCCAGCAGAAAGAGTCGCAATCAGCCCCAGCATTTT. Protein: CASRKSRNQPQHF.

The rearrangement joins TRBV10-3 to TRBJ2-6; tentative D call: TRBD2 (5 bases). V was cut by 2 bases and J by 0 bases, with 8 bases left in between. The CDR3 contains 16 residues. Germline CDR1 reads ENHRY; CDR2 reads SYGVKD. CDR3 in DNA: TGTGCCATCAGTGAGAGGGCGGGCTCTGGGGCCAACGTCCTGACTTTC. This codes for CAISERAGSGANVLTF.

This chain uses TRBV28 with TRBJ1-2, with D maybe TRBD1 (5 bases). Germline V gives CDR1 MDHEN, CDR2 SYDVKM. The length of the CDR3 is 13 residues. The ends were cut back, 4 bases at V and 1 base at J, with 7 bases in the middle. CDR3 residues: CASSWGSNYGYTF. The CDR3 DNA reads TGTGCCAGCAGTTGGGGCAGTAACTATGGCTACACCTTC.

The DNA of the CDR3 is TGTGCCAGCAGCCCCCCCCGTACAGATACGCAGTATTTT. It codes for CASSPPRTDTQYF. V is TRBV25-1 and J is TRBJ2-3; D uncertain. This CDR3 is built from 13 residues. The ends were cut back, 6 bases at V and 3 bases at J, with 10 bases in the middle. Germline V gene lookup returns CDR1 MGHDK and CDR2 SYGVNS.

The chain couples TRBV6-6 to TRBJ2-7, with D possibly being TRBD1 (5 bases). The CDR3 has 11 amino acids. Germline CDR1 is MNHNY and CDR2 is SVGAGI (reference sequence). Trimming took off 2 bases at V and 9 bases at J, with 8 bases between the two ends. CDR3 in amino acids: CASSYQGMQYF. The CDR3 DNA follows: TGTGCCAGCAGTTACCAGGGAATGCAGTACTTC.